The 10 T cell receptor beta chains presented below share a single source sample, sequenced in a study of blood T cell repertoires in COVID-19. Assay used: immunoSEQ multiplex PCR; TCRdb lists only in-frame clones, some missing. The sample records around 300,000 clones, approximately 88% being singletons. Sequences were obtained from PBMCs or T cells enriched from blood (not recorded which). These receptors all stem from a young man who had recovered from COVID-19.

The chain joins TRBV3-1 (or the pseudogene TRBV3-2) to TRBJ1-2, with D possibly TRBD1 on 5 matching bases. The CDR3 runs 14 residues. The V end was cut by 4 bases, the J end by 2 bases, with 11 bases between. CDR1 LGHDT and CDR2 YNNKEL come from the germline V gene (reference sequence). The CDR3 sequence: CASSRGRGNYGYTF. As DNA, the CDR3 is TGTGCCAGCAGCCGAGGACGGGGGAACTATGGCTACACCTTC.

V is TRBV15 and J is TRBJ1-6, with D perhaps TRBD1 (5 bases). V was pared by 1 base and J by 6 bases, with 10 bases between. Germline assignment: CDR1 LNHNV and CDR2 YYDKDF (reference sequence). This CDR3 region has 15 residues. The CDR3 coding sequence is TGTGCCACCAGCAGAGTTGGGGGGGGTAATTCACCCCTCCACTTT. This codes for CATSRVGGGNSPLHF.

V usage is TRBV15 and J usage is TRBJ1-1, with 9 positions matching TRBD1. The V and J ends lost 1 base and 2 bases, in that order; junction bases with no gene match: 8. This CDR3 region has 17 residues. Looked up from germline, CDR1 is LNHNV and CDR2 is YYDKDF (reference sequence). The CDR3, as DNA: TGTGCCACCAGCAGAGTTGGACAGGGGATAGGAAACACTGAAGCTTTCTTT. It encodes CATSRVGQGIGNTEAFF. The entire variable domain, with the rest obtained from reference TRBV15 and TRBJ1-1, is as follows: DAMVIQNPRYQVTQFGKPVTLSCSQTLNHNVMYWYQQKSSQAPKLLFHYYDKDFNNEADTPDNFQSRRPNTSFCFLDIRSPGLGDTAMYLCATSRVGQGIGNTEAFFGQGTRLTVV.

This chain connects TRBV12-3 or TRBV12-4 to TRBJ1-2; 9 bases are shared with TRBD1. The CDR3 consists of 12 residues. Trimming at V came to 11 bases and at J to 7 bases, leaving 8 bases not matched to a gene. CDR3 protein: CAGWTGVGGYTF. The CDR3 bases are TGTGCCGGGTGGACAGGGGTAGGTGGCTACACCTTC.

CDR3 in amino acids: CASSHKSSNEQFF. The CDR3 nucleotides read TGTGCCAGCAGCCACAAGTCCAGCAATGAGCAGTTCTTC. The V and J genes are TRBV9 and TRBJ2-1; D is unresolved. The CDR3 has 13 residues. Germline CDR1 reads SGDLS; CDR2 reads YYNGEE. Deletions cut 4 bases from V and 6 bases from J, with 11 bases between.

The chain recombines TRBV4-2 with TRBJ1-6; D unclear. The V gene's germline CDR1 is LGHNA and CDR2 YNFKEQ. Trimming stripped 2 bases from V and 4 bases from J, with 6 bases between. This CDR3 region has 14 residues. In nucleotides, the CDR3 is TGTGCCAGCAGCCAACCGGGTTATAATTCACCCCTCCACTTT. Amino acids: CASSQPGYNSPLHF.

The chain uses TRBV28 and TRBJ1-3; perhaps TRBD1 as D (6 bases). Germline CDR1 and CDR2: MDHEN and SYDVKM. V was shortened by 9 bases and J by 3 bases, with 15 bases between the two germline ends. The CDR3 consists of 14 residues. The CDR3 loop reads CASKAGAVGNTIYF. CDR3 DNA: TGTGCCAGTAAGGCGGGGGCGGTTGGAAACACCATATATTTT.

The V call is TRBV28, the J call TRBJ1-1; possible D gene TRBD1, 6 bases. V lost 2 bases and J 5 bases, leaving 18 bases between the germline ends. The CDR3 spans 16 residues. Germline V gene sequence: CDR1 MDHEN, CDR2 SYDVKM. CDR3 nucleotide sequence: TGTGCCAGCAGTTTACGGGGGGACATTATTCGGACTGAAGCTTTCTTT. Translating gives CASSLRGDIIRTEAFF.

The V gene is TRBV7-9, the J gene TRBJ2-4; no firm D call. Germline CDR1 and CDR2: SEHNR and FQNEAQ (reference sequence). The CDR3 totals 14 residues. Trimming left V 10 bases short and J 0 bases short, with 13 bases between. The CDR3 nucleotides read TGTGCCACCTCTCAACAGCTAGCCAAAAACATTCAGTACTTC. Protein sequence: CATSQQLAKNIQYF.

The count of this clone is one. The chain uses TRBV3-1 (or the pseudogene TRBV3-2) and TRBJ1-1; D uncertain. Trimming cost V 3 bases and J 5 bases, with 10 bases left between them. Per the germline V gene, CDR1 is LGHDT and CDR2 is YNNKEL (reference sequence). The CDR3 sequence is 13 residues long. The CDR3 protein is CASSHNRGTEAFF. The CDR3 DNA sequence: TGTGCCAGCAGCCATAACCGGGGTACTGAAGCTTTCTTT.